A single sample gave rise to the 21 T cell receptor beta chains below, sequenced in a study of blood T cell repertoires in COVID-19. The protocol was immunoSEQ multiplex PCR, while the TCRdb copy is restricted to in-frame clones and leaves out a portion. The sample yields approximately 290,000 clones, approximately 83% seen once. The specimen sequenced was PBMCs or T cells enriched from blood (not recorded which). These receptors were taken from a woman aged 25 to 39 who had recovered from COVID-19.

The chain uses TRBV12-5 and TRBJ2-1; D may be TRBD1 (5 bases). The CDR3 runs to 15 residues. The V end lost 0 bases, the J end lost 3 bases, and 9 bases lay between the germline ends. Germline V gene data show CDR1 as LGHNT and CDR2 as FRNRAP. The CDR3, as DNA: TGTGCTAGTGGTTTGGTCCAGGGAAACTACAATGAGCAGTTCTTC. This codes for CASGLVQGNYNEQFF.

The chain joins TRBV5-6 to TRBJ2-5, with D uncertain. CDR1 is SGHDT, CDR2 YYEEEE, per germline. The ends were cut back, 2 bases at V and 9 bases at J, with 11 bases in the middle. CDR3 length equals 12 residues. CDR3 coding DNA: TGTGCCAGCAGCTTTTCTGCGGTTTCCCAGTACTTC. The encoded protein is CASSFSAVSQYF.

The J gene is TRBJ2-7, the V gene TRBV27; TRBD2 aligns across 7 bases. Germline V gene sequence: CDR1 MNHEY, CDR2 SMNVEV (reference sequence). CDR3 length: 19 residues. With V trimmed by 0 bases and J by 0 bases, 14 bases remained unmatched. The chain's CDR3 is CASSLSAGRGAGLSYEQYF. CDR3 DNA sequence: TGTGCCAGCAGTTTATCTGCGGGGCGGGGAGCGGGACTCTCCTACGAGCAGTACTTC.

V is TRBV2 and J is TRBJ1-1; 8 nucleotides line up with TRBD1. CDR1 SNHLY and CDR2 FYNNEI come from the germline V gene. V lost 1 base to trimming and J lost 6 bases; unmatched junction nucleotides: 7. CDR3 length: 15 residues. The CDR3, as DNA: TGTGCCAGCAGTGAAGTCCCAGGACAGGGCCCTGAAGCTTTCTTT. It yields the protein CASSEVPGQGPEAFF. Full variable domain (rest looked up from reference TRBV2 and TRBJ1-1): EPEVTQTPSHQVTQMGQEVILRCVPISNHLYFYWYRQILGQKVEFLVSFYNNEISEKSEIFDDQFSVERPDGSNFTLKIRSTKLEDSAMYFCASSEVPGQGPEAFFGQGTRLTVV.

The rearrangement links TRBV18 to TRBJ2-5; D gene ambiguous. The length of the CDR3 is 12 residues. Trimming stripped 2 bases from V and 3 bases from J, with 4 bases between. Germline V gene sequence: CDR1 KGHSH, CDR2 LQKENI. This CDR3 is CASSPEKETQYF. The CDR3 DNA sequence: TGTGCCAGCTCACCAGAGAAAGAGACCCAGTACTTC. Using reference TRBV18 and TRBJ2-5 for the parts outside the CDR3, the full variable domain is NAGVMQNPRHLVRRRGQEARLRCSPMKGHSHVYWYRQLPEEGLKFMVYLQKENIIDESGMPKERFSAEFPKEGPSILRIQQVVRGDSAAYFCASSPEKETQYFGPGTRLLVL.

V and J are TRBV19 and TRBJ2-1, with D possibly being TRBD1 (5 bases). This CDR3 has 15 residues. V was clipped by 3 bases and J by 0 bases, with 9 bases between them. CDR1 and CDR2 from the germline V gene are LNHDA and SQIVND (reference sequence). The CDR3 spells CASSIHRSSYNEQFF. DNA of the CDR3: TGTGCCAGTAGTATCCACAGGTCCTCCTACAATGAGCAGTTCTTC.

The chain couples TRBV3-1 (or the pseudogene TRBV3-2) to TRBJ1-5; D might be TRBD1 (6 bases). V dropped 2 bases and J dropped 3 bases, with 20 bases sitting between them. The CDR3 covers 18 residues. Per germline, CDR1 LGHDT and CDR2 YNNKEL (reference sequence). Written as DNA, the CDR3 is TGTGCCAGCAGCCAAACCCTAATGACAGGTATGATCAATCAGCCCCAGCATTTT. This codes for CASSQTLMTGMINQPQHF.

The CDR3 loop is CASSTPPFAPRSNQPQHF. In DNA form, the CDR3 reads TGTGCCAGTAGTACCCCCCCATTTGCTCCTCGGAGCAATCAGCCCCAGCATTTT. The rearrangement uses TRBV19 and TRBJ1-5; D unclear. Looked up from germline, CDR1 is LNHDA and CDR2 is SQIVND (reference sequence). The CDR3 sequence is 18 residues long. V lost 4 bases and J lost 1, with 20 bases in between.

The chain uses TRBV29-1 and TRBJ1-1; no reliable D call. CDR3 length: 12 amino acids. V was shortened by 7 bases and J by 10 bases, with 19 bases between the two germline ends. Germline-derived CDR1 and CDR2 are SQVTM and ANQGSEA. CDR3 sequence: CSALNGNRGAFF. The CDR3 nucleotides read TGCAGCGCCCTAAACGGGAATCGGGGAGCTTTCTTT.

The J gene is TRBJ1-6, the V gene TRBV19; D possibly corresponds to TRBD1 (6 bases). Germline assignment: CDR1 LNHDA and CDR2 SQIVND (reference sequence). CDR3 length equals 14 residues. V lost 9 bases and J 4 bases, leaving 13 bases between the germline ends. CDR3 sequence reads: CASKGGAYNSPLHF. CDR3 coding DNA: TGTGCCAGCAAAGGGGGTGCATATAATTCACCCCTCCACTTT.

The chain employs TRBV27 and TRBJ2-7; tentative D call: TRBD1 (6 bases). Trimming removed 7 bases at V and 4 bases at J, with 11 bases between. Germline loops: CDR1 MNHEY, CDR2 SMNVEV (reference sequence). The CDR3 totals 12 residues. The CDR3 loop is CASKRQDYEQYF. DNA of the CDR3: TGTGCCAGCAAGAGACAGGATTACGAGCAGTACTTC.

The chain uses TRBV27 and TRBJ2-7; 10 bases line up with TRBD1. This CDR3 is built from 19 residues. V trimming: 8 bases; J trimming: 3 bases; junction bases outside the gene matches: 22. The germline V gene encodes CDR1 MNHEY and CDR2 SMNVEV (reference sequence). The CDR3 coding sequence is TGTGCCAGCGCCCTCGTGGGGACAGGGGAGGGATCCTTCTACTACGAGCAGTACTTC. Translating gives CASALVGTGEGSFYYEQYF.

The chain joins TRBV4-1 to TRBJ1-1; a possible D gene is TRBD1 (5 bases). The germline V and J ends were trimmed by 0 bases and 5 bases, with 13 bases remaining between them. This CDR3 spans 15 amino acids. Germline CDR1 reads MGHRA; CDR2 reads YSYEKL. Here the CDR3 DNA reads TGCGCCAGCAGCCAAGATGATAAGGGGAGGACTGAAGCTTTCTTT. Translating gives CASSQDDKGRTEAFF.

This clone was found once. The V gene is TRBV19, the J gene TRBJ1-2; 9 nucleotides match TRBD1. The CDR3 contains 14 residues. Trimming took 7 bases from V and 5 from J; bases not matched to a gene: 8. Germline V gene sequence: CDR1 LNHDA, CDR2 SQIVND (reference sequence). The CDR3, as DNA: TGTGCCAGTACCCCTCCGGGACAGGGATATGGCTACACCTTC. Protein product: CASTPPGQGYGYTF.

CDR3 coding DNA: TGCGCCAGCCAGGGAGGGCAGGGTGACGAGCAGTACTTC. This gives the protein CASQGGQGDEQYF. The J gene is TRBJ2-7, the V gene TRBV10-1, with 7 nucleotides matching TRBD2. After removal of 8 bases from V and 5 bases from J, the junction contained 9 bases not matched to a gene. The germline V gene has CDR1 WNHNN and CDR2 SYGVQD (reference sequence). CDR3 length: 13 amino acids.

The chain employs TRBV5-8 and TRBJ2-1, with D perhaps matching TRBD2 (6 bases). Deletions cut 2 bases from V and 7 bases from J, with 19 bases between. This CDR3 is 16 amino acids long. CDR1 and CDR2 (germline): SGHTS, YDEGEE. The CDR3 spells CASSFQGVEGLNEQFF. The CDR3 region has the DNA TGTGCCAGCAGCTTTCAAGGGGTGGAGGGGCTGAATGAGCAGTTCTTC.

In this sample, this clone turned up once. V and J are TRBV6-5 and TRBJ1-4, with 7 bases matching TRBD1. V was pared by 6 bases and J by 6 bases, with 10 bases of the junction left unmatched. CDR3 length: 15 amino acids. Germline V gene sequence: CDR1 MNHEY, CDR2 SVGAGI. The CDR3 protein is CASSYEGGSYEKLFF. In DNA form, the CDR3 reads TGTGCCAGCAGCTACGAAGGGGGCTCCTATGAAAAACTGTTTTTT.

The chain combines TRBV7-8 with TRBJ2-3, with 8 bases lining up with TRBD2. Germline V lookup: CDR1 SGHVS, CDR2 FQNEAQ. CDR3 size: 15 residues. V shed 1 base and J 3 bases; nucleotides not matched to a gene: 3. CDR3 region: CASSLVGGETDTQYF. The DNA of the CDR3 is TGTGCCAGCAGCTTAGTCGGGGGGGAGACAGATACGCAGTATTTT.

The V call is TRBV3-1 (or the pseudogene TRBV3-2), the J call TRBJ2-7; tentative D call: TRBD1 (5 bases). Trimming cost V 1 base and J 5 bases, with 12 bases left between them. Germline CDR1 and CDR2: LGHDT and YNNKEL (reference sequence). This CDR3 has 14 residues. CDR3 sequence reads: CASSQGGLVNEQYF. DNA for the CDR3: TGTGCCAGCAGCCAAGGGGGCCTGGTTAACGAGCAGTACTTC.

CDR3 sequence (DNA): TGCGCCAGCAGCCCCCGGGACAGGGGCAAGAACACTGAAGCTTTCTTT. It is translated as CASSPRDRGKNTEAFF. The V call is TRBV4-1, the J call TRBJ1-1; 10 positions agree with TRBD1. The CDR3 sequence is 16 residues long. Germline values: CDR1 MGHRA, CDR2 YSYEKL. The trim removed 4 bases at V and 1 base at J, leaving 6 bases unmatched.

This chain joins TRBV6-5 and TRBJ1-4, with D perhaps matching TRBD1 (6 bases). Germline lookup yields CDR1 MNHEY and CDR2 SVGAGI. The V and J ends lost 8 bases and 0 bases respectively, with 10 bases between them. This CDR3 has 14 amino acids. The DNA of the CDR3 is TGTGCCAGCGGGGGCTCCGCAACTAATGAAAAACTGTTTTTT. This translates into CASGGSATNEKLFF.